The 26 T cell receptor beta chains below were found in one sample sequenced in a study of T cells after yellow fever vaccination. MiXCR, applied by TCRdb to the 5' RACE reads, yields one record per CDR3 protein. The sample records 230,000 or so distinct CDR3 sequences, about 3.5% being singletons. This material consisted of PBMCs, taken 15 days after the yellow fever booster vaccination. These receptors came from a man between 18 and 35 years old who received the YFV17D yellow fever vaccine.

Ten or more counts support this clonotype. The rearrangement links TRBV7-2 to TRBJ1-2; 10 bases map to TRBD1. J was trimmed by 8 bases and V by 5 bases; bases with no gene match: 14. Per germline, CDR1 SGHTA and CDR2 FQGNSA. There are 16 residues in the CDR3. The CDR3 coding sequence is TGTGCCAGCAGCGTATGGGACAGGGGTTCGGCGGTCGGCTACACCTTC. The encoded protein is CASSVWDRGSAVGYTF.

This clonotype came up many times. The V call is TRBV20-1, the J call TRBJ1-2, with 8 bases fitting TRBD1. Germline CDR1 is DFQATT and CDR2 is SNEGSKA (reference sequence). The CDR3 sequence is 16 residues long. The J segment lost 5 bases and the V segment lost 5 bases, leaving 16 bases of the junction unmatched. The CDR3 nucleotides read TGCAGTGCTCCCCCTGCTGGGACAGGCGCTTCTTATGGCTACACCTTC. Translation: CSAPPAGTGASYGYTF.

This clonotype was detected many times. The rearrangement uses TRBV12-3 or TRBV12-4 and TRBJ2-1; D perhaps matches TRBD1 (5 bases). V lost 6 bases and J 9 bases, leaving 12 bases between the germline ends. This CDR3 is built from 12 residues. Here the CDR3 reads CASRRRQGEQFF. The CDR3 DNA reads as TGTGCCAGCAGGCGACGGCAGGGTGAGCAGTTCTTC.

This clonotype was seen repeatedly, ten times or more. This sequence joins TRBV5-1 and TRBJ2-5; 11 bases map to TRBD2. V dropped 4 bases and J dropped 3; count of bases not matched to a gene: 11. Germline V lookup: CDR1 SGHRS, CDR2 YFSETQ. There are 17 residues in the CDR3. The CDR3 here is CASSASLRLAGKETQYF. DNA for the CDR3: TGCGCCAGCAGCGCCTCCCTCAGACTAGCGGGGAAAGAGACCCAGTACTTC. The whole variable domain, filled in from reference TRBV5-1 and TRBJ2-5, reads KAGVTQTPRYLIKTRGQQVTLSCSPISGHRSVSWYQQTPGQGLQFLFEYFSETQRNKGNFPGRFSGRQFSNSRSEMNVSTLELGDSALYLCASSASLRLAGKETQYFGPGTRLLVL.

This clonotype was seen repeatedly, ten times or more. The chain carries TRBV5-1 and TRBJ2-5; 8 nucleotides agree with TRBD1. Germline values: CDR1 SGHRS, CDR2 YFSETQ. V dropped 3 bases and J dropped 5; count of bases not matched to a gene: 6. This CDR3 has 14 residues. This CDR3 reads CASSSGTGEETQYF. CDR3 DNA: TGCGCCAGCAGCTCAGGGACAGGCGAGGAGACCCAGTACTTC.

In its sample, this clonotype was seen a few times. The V call is TRBV18, the J call TRBJ2-1, with D perhaps matching TRBD1 (6 bases). Germline values: CDR1 KGHSH, CDR2 LQKENI. The CDR3 covers 14 residues. V was shortened by 4 bases and J by 3 bases, with 10 bases between the two germline ends. CDR3 in amino acids: CASSHPDSYNEQFF. CDR3 nucleotide sequence: TGTGCCAGCTCACACCCGGACAGCTACAATGAGCAGTTCTTC.

This clonotype has a count of ten or more. The V and J genes are TRBV6-4 and TRBJ2-7; D is possibly TRBD1 or TRBD2 (5 bases each). CDR3 length: 16 residues. Germline V gene data show CDR1 as MRHNA and CDR2 as SNTAGT. The V and J ends lost 6 bases and 2 bases respectively, with 20 bases between them. The CDR3 spells CASSRVGDAHAYEQYV. The CDR3 DNA sequence: TGTGCCAGCAGCCGCGTCGGGGACGCCCACGCCTACGAGCAGTACGTC.

This clonotype was recorded many times. V gene TRBV4-1 combines with J gene TRBJ1-4, with a possible D match to TRBD1 (5 bases). CDR3 length equals 17 residues. V was pared by 0 bases and J by 7 bases, with 18 bases between. The germline gives CDR1 MGHRA, CDR2 YSYEKL. The CDR3 protein is CASSQDRGGTKGEKLFF. As DNA, the CDR3 is TGCGCCAGCAGCCAAGATCGGGGAGGGACGAAGGGTGAAAAACTGTTTTTT.

This clonotype was recorded at least ten times. The chain couples TRBV5-1 to TRBJ2-1; 12 nucleotides align to TRBD2. V shed 3 bases, J shed 10 bases, and the junction held 2 bases outside the gene matches. The germline CDR1 and CDR2 sequences are SGHRS and YFSETQ. CDR3 length equals 13 residues. The CDR3 protein is CASSSTSGGEQFF. The CDR3 DNA sequence: TGCGCCAGCAGCTCGACTAGCGGGGGCGAGCAGTTCTTC.

Many counts were recorded for this clonotype. The rearrangement uses TRBV20-1 and TRBJ2-1; D is perhaps TRBD2 (6 bases). Trimming left V 1 base short and J 0 bases short, with 10 bases between. The CDR3 is 15 residues long. The germline gives CDR1 DFQATT, CDR2 SNEGSKA (reference sequence). For the CDR3, the DNA is TGCAGTGCTAGAGGGGCGGGGAACTCCTACAATGAGCAGTTCTTC. The encoded protein is CSARGAGNSYNEQFF.

This clonotype was picked up many times. The chain recombines TRBV10-3 with TRBJ1-3; TRBD1 might be the D (6 bases). Trimming shortened V by 6 bases and J by 1 base, and 10 bases separated the two germline ends. Germline loops: CDR1 ENHRY, CDR2 SYGVKD. CDR3 length: 14 amino acids. The chain's CDR3 is CAISETGSGNTIYF. For the CDR3, the DNA is TGTGCCATCAGCGAGACAGGATCTGGAAACACCATATATTTT.

This clonotype was recorded many times. The rearrangement joins TRBV7-3 to TRBJ2-3; unclear D gene. Germline V CDR1 and CDR2: SGHTA, FQGTGA. V lost 1 base, J lost 0 bases, and 8 bases lay in between. The CDR3 extends over 15 amino acids. CDR3 sequence (DNA): TGTGCCAGCAGCTTAAAGTACACTAGCACAGATACGCAGTATTTT. This encodes CASSLKYTSTDTQYF.

In this sample, this clonotype turned up many times. The chain carries TRBV20-1 and TRBJ2-7; D gene uncertain. Germline lookup yields CDR1 DFQATT and CDR2 SNEGSKA (reference sequence). This CDR3 is built from 13 residues. V lost 1 base and J 2 bases, leaving 9 bases between the germline ends. CDR3 DNA sequence: TGCAGTGCTAGAGGTGGCGGCCCCTACGAGCAGTACTTC. Protein sequence: CSARGGGPYEQYF.

This clonotype was seen repeatedly, ten times or more. The J gene is TRBJ2-5, the V gene TRBV10-2; D not certain. Looked up from germline, CDR1 is WSHSY and CDR2 is SAAADI. V lost 0 bases, J lost 5 bases, and 7 bases lay in between. This CDR3 contains 13 residues. As DNA, the CDR3 is TGCGCCAGCAGTGAGTCGCTGGGTGAGACCCAGTACTTC. Translation gives CASSESLGETQYF.

This clonotype was seen many times. This sequence joins TRBV2 and TRBJ2-3, with D perhaps TRBD2 (5 bases). Trimming took 0 bases from V and 6 from J, leaving 10 bases between them. This CDR3 region has 14 residues. The germline V gene has CDR1 SNHLY and CDR2 FYNNEI. CDR3 nucleotide sequence: TGTGCCAGCAGTGAAGCGACGTCGGGGGATACGCAGTATTTT. The encoded protein is CASSEATSGDTQYF.

This clonotype was detected ten times or more. The rearrangement joins TRBV7-7 to TRBJ2-3; 7 bases line up with TRBD1. The V gene end was trimmed by 5 bases and the J gene end by 0 bases; junction bases not matched to a gene: 5. The germline CDR1 and CDR2 sequences are SSHAT and FNYEAQ (reference sequence). The CDR3 has 15 amino acids. The CDR3 spells CASSPTGFSTDTQYF. For the CDR3, the DNA is TGTGCCAGCAGCCCGACAGGGTTCAGCACAGATACGCAGTATTTT.

This clonotype was picked up many times. The rearrangement uses TRBV7-2 and TRBJ1-2; D is unclear. The CDR3 loop spans 12 amino acids. V lost 5 bases and J lost 4, with 8 bases in between. The germline gives CDR1 SGHTA, CDR2 FQGNSA. CDR3 region: CASSPTPYGYTF. CDR3 DNA: TGTGCCAGCAGCCCGACCCCCTATGGCTACACCTTC.

This clonotype was picked up many times. The chain employs TRBV7-9 and TRBJ2-5; 9 positions match TRBD1. CDR1 SEHNR and CDR2 FQNEAQ come from the germline V gene (reference sequence). The CDR3 runs 14 residues. J lost 5 bases, V lost 6 bases, and 7 bases had no gene match. CDR3 DNA sequence: TGTGCCAGCAGTCCGGACAGGGGCAGGGAGACCCAGTACTTC. The encoded protein is CASSPDRGRETQYF.

In its sample, this clonotype was seen many times. The chain carries TRBV30 and TRBJ1-2; 8 bases match TRBD1. There are 15 residues in the CDR3. CDR1 is GTSNPN, CDR2 SVGIG, per germline (reference sequence). J lost 2 bases, V lost 2 bases, and 7 bases had no gene match. In nucleotides, the CDR3 is TGTGCCTGGAGTCCCATCGGACAGGGAAACTATGGCTACACCTTC. Translated, it gives CAWSPIGQGNYGYTF.

This clonotype occurred many times. The chain recombines TRBV4-1 with TRBJ1-5; D not resolved. Germline V gives CDR1 MGHRA, CDR2 YSYEKL. Trimming left V 0 bases short and J 1 base short, with 7 bases between. The CDR3 loop spans 15 amino acids. CDR3 DNA: TGCGCCAGCAGCCAAGATGGTTTGAGCAATCAGCCCCAGCATTTT. Its translation is CASSQDGLSNQPQHF.

This clonotype was recorded at least ten times. This chain joins TRBV3-1 and TRBJ2-1; 10 bases agree with TRBD2. Germline V gene data show CDR1 as LGHDT and CDR2 as YNNKEL (reference sequence). V trimming: 2 bases; J trimming: 4 bases; junction bases outside the gene matches: 8. CDR3 length equals 17 residues. For the CDR3, the DNA is TGTGCCAGCAGCCAAACCTTAGCGGGGGGTCCTTACAATGAGCAGTTCTTC. This codes for CASSQTLAGGPYNEQFF.

This clonotype was detected only a few times. This chain links TRBV6-2 or TRBV6-3 with TRBJ2-2, with D possibly TRBD2 on 5 matching bases. The CDR3 is 13 amino acids. The V and J ends lost 8 bases and 5 bases respectively, with 12 bases between them. Germline V gene sequence: CDR1 MNHEY, CDR2 SVGEGT. As DNA, the CDR3 is TGTGCCAGCGTATCCGGAGGTACCGGGGAGCTGTTTTTT. This gives the protein CASVSGGTGELFF.

This clonotype was detected many times. The gene calls are TRBV12-3 or TRBV12-4 and TRBJ2-3; D is ambiguous. V gave up 8 bases and J gave up 0 bases, with 15 bases separating them. CDR3 length: 15 amino acids. CDR3 DNA sequence: TGTGCCAGCGCCGCCACCTTCCTAAGCACAGATACGCAGTATTTT. It encodes CASAATFLSTDTQYF.

In its sample, this clonotype was seen many times. The chain couples TRBV5-1 to TRBJ1-3; D is ambiguous. Germline CDR1 and CDR2: SGHRS and YFSETQ. V lost 7 bases and J 0 bases, leaving 8 bases between the germline ends. The CDR3 totals 13 residues. DNA of the CDR3: TGCGCCAGCTGGTCCCTCTCTGGAAACACCATATATTTT. Its translation is CASWSLSGNTIYF.

This clonotype was counted many times. The V and J genes are TRBV4-1 and TRBJ1-2, with TRBD1 as a possible D gene (5 bases). This CDR3 comprises 15 residues. Trimming removed 4 bases at V and 5 bases at J, with 17 bases between. Germline V CDR1 and CDR2: MGHRA, YSYEKL. The CDR3: CASSLPRGEAYGYTF. The DNA for the CDR3 is TGCGCCAGCAGCCTACCCCGGGGGGAGGCGTATGGCTACACCTTC.

The table lists this clonotype with a few counts. V is TRBV6-1 and J is TRBJ2-5; tentative D call: TRBD1 (6 bases). Germline-derived CDR1 and CDR2 are MNHNS and SASEGT. This CDR3 is built from 13 residues. The V gene lost 7 bases and the J gene lost 2 bases, with 11 bases spanning the gap. CDR3 in amino acids: CASKGQGQETQYF. CDR3 DNA: TGTGCCAGCAAAGGGCAGGGGCAAGAGACCCAGTACTTC.